These 24 T cell receptor beta chains originate from one sample sequenced in a study of T cells after yellow fever vaccination. TCRdb redid the calling of the 5' RACE reads with MiXCR, one entry per CDR3 protein. The data contain about 160,000 distinct CDR3 sequences, about 7% of them singletons. The sample was CD4+ T cells sorted from PBMCs, taken around 5 days after the first yellow fever vaccination. These receptors originate from a young man who received the YFV17D yellow fever vaccine.

A few counts support this clonotype. This chain uses TRBV2 with TRBJ1-1; a possible D gene is TRBD1 (5 bases). The CDR3 is 14 amino acids. Trimming left V 7 bases short and J 1 base short, with 13 bases between. Germline loops: CDR1 SNHLY, CDR2 FYNNEI. CDR3 region: CASITGTKNTEAFF. CDR3 coding DNA: TGTGCCAGCATCACCGGGACCAAGAACACTGAAGCTTTCTTT.

This chain joins TRBV6-1 and TRBJ2-2; possibly TRBD1 or TRBD2 for D (7 bases each). From germline, CDR1 is MNHNS and CDR2 SASEGT. The V gene lost 5 bases and the J gene lost 3 bases, with 16 bases spanning the gap. CDR3 length: 16 amino acids. The CDR3: CASSKRGQRDTGELFF. The CDR3 DNA sequence: TGTGCCAGCAGTAAGCGGGGACAGCGAGACACCGGGGAGCTGTTTTTT.

This clonotype was counted ten times or more. The chain carries TRBV11-3 and TRBJ2-3; 10 bases match TRBD2. The CDR3 contains 14 residues. V was clipped by 5 bases and J by 4 bases; unmatched bases: 3. The germline V gene encodes CDR1 SGHNT and CDR2 YENEEA. The CDR3: CASSQSGGADTQYF. CDR3 nucleotides: TGTGCCAGCAGCCAAAGCGGGGGGGCAGATACGCAGTATTTT.

Ten or more counts support this clonotype. The chain employs TRBV20-1 and TRBJ2-3; D possibly corresponds to TRBD1 (5 bases). The ends were cut back, 3 bases at V and 4 bases at J, with 17 bases in the middle. CDR1 is DFQATT, CDR2 SNEGSKA, per germline (reference sequence). The CDR3 consists of 15 residues. CDR3 nucleotides: TGCAGTGCTAGTCTTCCAGGGCATTTTTCAGATACGCAGTATTTT. It specifies CSASLPGHFSDTQYF.

Only a few counts were recorded for this clonotype. The rearrangement links TRBV2 to TRBJ2-2; 9 bases fit TRBD1. The CDR3 runs to 15 residues. Per the germline V gene, CDR1 is SNHLY and CDR2 is FYNNEI. After removal of 6 bases from V and 4 bases from J, the junction contained 6 bases not matched to a gene. DNA for the CDR3: TGTGCCAGCAGGATCGACAGGGGGTCCACCGGGGAGCTGTTTTTT. Translation gives CASRIDRGSTGELFF.

This clonotype was counted many times. Here the CDR3 DNA reads TGTGCCAGCAGCTTAGCGGCAGGGGAGTCTTACGAGCAGTACTTC. It is translated as CASSLAAGESYEQYF. This rearrangement joins TRBV7-2 to TRBJ2-7, with TRBD1 as a possible D gene (6 bases). This CDR3 comprises 15 residues. The V end was cut by 0 bases, the J end by 4 bases, with 13 bases between. Germline assignment: CDR1 SGHTA and CDR2 FQGNSA. Full variable domain (outside the CDR3, taken from reference TRBV7-2 and TRBJ2-7): GAGVSQSPSNKVTEKGKDVELRCDPISGHTALYWYRQSLGQGLEFLIYFQGNSAPDKSGLPSDRFSAERTGGSVSTLTIQRTQQEDSAVYLCASSLAAGESYEQYFGPGTRLTVT.

This clonotype was found many times. The chain couples TRBV4-3 to TRBJ1-2; unclear D gene. The CDR3 runs 16 residues. V was cut by 4 bases and J by 0 bases, with 15 bases left in between. In germline, CDR1 is LGHNA, CDR2 YSLEER. CDR3 sequence reads: CASSPTLVLANYGYTF. Here the CDR3 DNA reads TGCGCCAGCAGCCCCACCTTAGTGTTAGCTAACTATGGCTACACCTTC.

This clonotype has ten or more counts. The chain uses TRBV7-2 and TRBJ1-1, with unresolved D. Germline V gene data show CDR1 as SGHTA and CDR2 as FQGNSA. Trimming stripped 0 bases from V and 5 bases from J, with 13 bases between. The CDR3 runs 15 residues. The CDR3 DNA reads TGTGCCAGCAGCTTAGCGCTCGCCCTGCCGACTGAAGCTTTCTTT. Amino acids: CASSLALALPTEAFF.

The V gene is TRBV7-2, the J gene TRBJ2-7; D is unclear. V was shortened by 5 bases and J by 0 bases, with 17 bases between the two germline ends. This CDR3 comprises 16 residues. Germline V lookup: CDR1 SGHTA, CDR2 FQGNSA. The CDR3 nucleotides are TGTGCCAGCAGCCCAACCCCCGCCGTAGGCTCCTACGAGCAGTACTTC. Its protein is CASSPTPAVGSYEQYF.

The chain joins TRBV19 to TRBJ2-7, with D unclear. The CDR3 has 11 amino acids. Trimming took off 3 bases at V and 6 bases at J, with 6 bases between the two ends. Germline lookup yields CDR1 LNHDA and CDR2 SQIVND (reference sequence). This chain's CDR3 is CASSIRSEQYF. CDR3 in DNA: TGTGCCAGTAGTATCCGATCCGAGCAGTACTTC.

The gene calls are TRBV7-9 and TRBJ2-5, with 8 positions matching TRBD2. J was trimmed by 1 base and V by 3 bases; bases with no gene match: 7. Per germline, CDR1 SEHNR and CDR2 FQNEAQ (reference sequence). The CDR3 length is 16 residues. CDR3 coding DNA: TGTGCCAGCAGCTTGGTCGAGCGGGGGCTCCAAGAGACCCAGTACTTC. Encoded protein: CASSLVERGLQETQYF.

This clonotype was observed at least ten times. This chain links TRBV2 with TRBJ2-7; tentatively, D is TRBD1 (5 bases). CDR1 and CDR2 (germline): SNHLY, FYNNEI. The CDR3 loop spans 14 amino acids. The V end lost 7 bases, the J end lost 1 base, and 14 bases lay between the germline ends. In DNA, the CDR3 is TGTGCCAGCAAAACCGAGACAGTGTCCTACGAGCAGTACTTC. Translation gives CASKTETVSYEQYF.

This clonotype appeared many times. V gene TRBV4-3 combines with J gene TRBJ2-1, with 10 bases lining up with TRBD1. This CDR3 is 15 amino acids long. Germline V gene data show CDR1 as LGHNA and CDR2 as YSLEER. The trim removed 0 bases at V and 8 bases at J, leaving 4 bases unmatched. This CDR3 reads CASSQEGQGWDEQFF. CDR3 bases: TGCGCCAGCAGCCAAGAGGGACAGGGGTGGGATGAGCAGTTCTTC.

This clonotype was observed a handful of times. Written as DNA, the CDR3 is TGTGCCAGCAGCTGGAACACGTACCAAGAGACCCAGTACTTC. Protein: CASSWNTYQETQYF. The rearrangement joins TRBV7-9 to TRBJ2-5; D is ambiguous. Trimming pared 4 bases from V and 0 bases from J, leaving 9 bases between. The CDR3 contains 14 residues. The germline V gene has CDR1 SEHNR and CDR2 FQNEAQ (reference sequence).

The chain recombines TRBV3-1 with TRBJ1-6; 9 bases fit TRBD1. The CDR3 sequence is 19 residues long. CDR1 and CDR2 from the germline V gene are LGHDT and YNNKEL (reference sequence). V trimming: 1 base; J trimming: 0 bases; junction bases outside the gene matches: 7. The CDR3 region has the DNA TGTGCCAGCAGCCAAGGTCGCGGACAGGGGTGCTCCTATAATTCACCCCTCCACTTT. As protein: CASSQGRGQGCSYNSPLHF.

This chain links TRBV5-4 with TRBJ2-7; 9 nucleotides agree with TRBD2. V was pared by 3 bases and J by 2 bases, with 3 bases of the junction left unmatched. The CDR3 extends over 14 amino acids. From germline, CDR1 is SGHNT and CDR2 YYREEE (reference sequence). As DNA, the CDR3 is TGTGCCAGCAGCTCGTCTAGCGGGGCCTACGAGCAGTACTTC. This encodes CASSSSSGAYEQYF.

This clonotype occurred many times. The chain is built from TRBV28 and TRBJ1-5; 7 nucleotides line up with TRBD1. V gave up 3 bases and J gave up 8 bases; unmatched junction bases: 13. The CDR3 has 16 amino acids. Germline assignment: CDR1 MDHEN and CDR2 SYDVKM. The CDR3 DNA is TGTGCCAGCAGTTTGGCGACAGGGAAAACATTTGAGCCCCAGCATTTT. Translating it yields CASSLATGKTFEPQHF.

The chain links TRBV20-1 to TRBJ1-5, with 7 nucleotides matching TRBD1. Germline values: CDR1 DFQATT, CDR2 SNEGSKA (reference sequence). The CDR3 contains 13 residues. Trimming took 6 bases from V and 2 from J; bases not matched to a gene: 4. This CDR3 reads CSAAGTGNQPQHF. The DNA for the CDR3 is TGCAGTGCCGCAGGGACAGGCAATCAGCCCCAGCATTTT.

A few counts support this clonotype. The rearrangement joins TRBV5-1 to TRBJ1-2; tentative D call: TRBD1 (6 bases). The V end lost 1 base, the J end lost 6 bases, and 10 bases lay between the germline ends. The CDR3 has 13 amino acids. Looked up from germline, CDR1 is SGHRS and CDR2 is YFSETQ. The CDR3 coding sequence is TGCGCCAGCAGCTTGTCACAGGGAGATGGCTACACCTTC. Translation: CASSLSQGDGYTF.

This clonotype has just a few counts. The chain employs TRBV5-1 and TRBJ1-5; D possibly corresponds to TRBD1 (5 bases). V lost 2 bases, J lost 2 bases, and 8 bases lay in between. The CDR3 sequence is 14 residues long. Germline V gene data show CDR1 as SGHRS and CDR2 as YFSETQ. CDR3 nucleotides: TGCGCCAGCAGCTTTGACAGTGGCAATCAGCCCCAGCATTTT. It codes for CASSFDSGNQPQHF.

The chain couples TRBV5-5 to TRBJ2-2, with 7 bases matching TRBD2. Germline CDR1 is SGHKS and CDR2 is YYEKEE (reference sequence). Losses at the gene ends were 3 bases for V and 4 bases for J; bases not matched to a gene: 12. The CDR3 extends over 17 amino acids. The DNA for the CDR3 is TGTGCCAGCAGCTCCCGTTTATGGGGGGGAACCACCGGGGAGCTGTTTTTT. This sequence encodes CASSSRLWGGTTGELFF.

This clonotype was counted a few times. The chain recombines TRBV5-1 with TRBJ2-3; 16 bases line up with TRBD2. This CDR3 contains 20 residues. CDR1 is SGHRS, CDR2 YFSETQ, per germline. Germline trimming cut 5 bases from V and 4 bases from J; bases unmatched to any gene: 16. The CDR3 loop reads CASSSLPGLAGGTVADTQYF. CDR3 DNA: TGCGCCAGCAGTTCCCTTCCGGGACTAGCGGGGGGGACCGTGGCAGATACGCAGTATTTT.

This clonotype has ten or more counts. The chain has TRBV19 and TRBJ2-3, with D unclear. This CDR3 region has 13 residues. In germline, CDR1 is LNHDA, CDR2 SQIVND (reference sequence). Trimming cost V 3 bases and J 4 bases, with 8 bases left between them. The CDR3 here is CASSIGEADTQYF. For the CDR3, the DNA is TGTGCCAGTAGTATTGGTGAGGCAGATACGCAGTATTTT.

V and J are TRBV6-5 and TRBJ1-2; D not certain. The CDR3 sequence is 15 residues long. V lost 6 bases and J 4 bases, leaving 18 bases between the germline ends. Germline V lookup: CDR1 MNHEY, CDR2 SVGAGI. The DNA for the CDR3 is TGTGCCAGCAGACGGACCGGCGACGGATCCTATGGCTACACCTTC. It is translated as CASRRTGDGSYGYTF.